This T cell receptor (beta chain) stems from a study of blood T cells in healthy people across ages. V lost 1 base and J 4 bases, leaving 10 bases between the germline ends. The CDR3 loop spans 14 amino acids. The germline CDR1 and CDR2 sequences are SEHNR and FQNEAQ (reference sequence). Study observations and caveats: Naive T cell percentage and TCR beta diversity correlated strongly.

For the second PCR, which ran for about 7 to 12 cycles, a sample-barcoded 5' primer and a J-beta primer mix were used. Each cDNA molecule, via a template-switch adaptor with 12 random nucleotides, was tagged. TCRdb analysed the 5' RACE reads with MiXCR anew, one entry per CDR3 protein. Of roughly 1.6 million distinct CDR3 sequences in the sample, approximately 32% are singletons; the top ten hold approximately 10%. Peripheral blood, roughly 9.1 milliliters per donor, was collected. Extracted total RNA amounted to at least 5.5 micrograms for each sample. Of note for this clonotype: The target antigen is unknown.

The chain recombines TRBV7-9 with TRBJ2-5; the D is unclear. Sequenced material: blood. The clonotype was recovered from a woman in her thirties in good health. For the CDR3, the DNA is TGTGCCAGCAGCTTAGGTAGCAACCCAGAGACCCAGTACTTC. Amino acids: CASSLGSNPETQYF.